This T cell receptor beta chain was sequenced during a study of cytomegalovirus exposure and HLA in healthy donors. Study-level information: Most donors, 81% of 398 genotyped, fell in the Caucasian-associated ancestry cluster.

General study results and limits: A later analysis revealed that TCR association rates differed between HLA loci, peaking at DRB1 and bottoming out at HLA-C. By a later analysis, the bulk of CMV-associated TCR beta chains appeared HLA-restricted.

Each donor was healthy, and each was a bone marrow donor. In regard to this clone: Its antigen is still unknown.

Use of 60 Vbeta and 13 Jbeta primers characterized the PCR. Data came from immunoSEQ multiplex PCR; TCRdb stores just in-frame clones and leaves some out. The sample shows approximately 120,000 clones, roughly 81% of them seen only once. What was sequenced was PBMCs. The sequence was obtained from a woman aged 25 to 39 in good health and CMV-seronegative.

CDR3 sequence (DNA): TGTGCCAGCAGCTTAACCCCTAGCAGGGGTCAACGGCCCCAGCATTTT. Translation gives CASSLTPSRGQRPQHF. The chain joins TRBV7-2 to TRBJ1-5, with D perhaps matching TRBD1 (6 bases). The V end lost 2 bases, the J end lost 9 bases, and 20 bases lay between the germline ends. This CDR3 contains 16 residues. CDR1 is SGHTA, CDR2 FQGNSA, per germline.